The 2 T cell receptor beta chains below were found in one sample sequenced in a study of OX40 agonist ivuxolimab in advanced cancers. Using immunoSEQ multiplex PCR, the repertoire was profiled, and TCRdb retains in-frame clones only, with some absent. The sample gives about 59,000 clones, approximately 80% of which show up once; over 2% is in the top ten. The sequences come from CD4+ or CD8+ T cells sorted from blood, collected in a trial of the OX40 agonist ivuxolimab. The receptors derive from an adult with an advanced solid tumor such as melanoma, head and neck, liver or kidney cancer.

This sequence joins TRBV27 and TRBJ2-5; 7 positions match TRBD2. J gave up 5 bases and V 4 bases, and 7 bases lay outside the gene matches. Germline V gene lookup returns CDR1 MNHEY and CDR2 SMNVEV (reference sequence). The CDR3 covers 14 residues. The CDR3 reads CASSWGIGRETQYF. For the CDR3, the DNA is TGTGCCAGCAGTTGGGGAATCGGGAGGGAGACCCAGTACTTC.

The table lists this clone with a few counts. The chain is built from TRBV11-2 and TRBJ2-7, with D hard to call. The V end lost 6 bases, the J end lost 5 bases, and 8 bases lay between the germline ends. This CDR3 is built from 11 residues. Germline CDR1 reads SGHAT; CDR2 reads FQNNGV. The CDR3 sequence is CASRNFDEQYF. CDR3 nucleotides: TGTGCCAGCAGGAACTTCGACGAGCAGTACTTC.